One and the same sample provided the 10 T cell receptor beta chains below, sequenced in a study of memory CD4+ T cells and cytomegalovirus serostatus. Profiling relied on immunoSEQ multiplex PCR, and the TCRdb table lists in-frame clones only, not all of them. The table has about 64,000 clones, 70% to 80% seen once; the top ten hold 0.88%. The sort gate was single viable CD3+CD4+CD8-CD45RO+ cells for memory CD4+ T cells. Input material: memory CD4+ T cells from blood. The receptors come from an adult in good health and CMV-seronegative.

As DNA, the CDR3 is TGTGCCAGCAGTGAACTAGCCAAAGTTGGGTACGAGCAGTACTTC. Residues: CASSELAKVGYEQYF. The chain uses TRBV6-1 and TRBJ2-7; the D gene is possibly TRBD2 (5 bases). Trimming took 2 bases from V and 4 from J, leaving 15 bases between them. The CDR3 loop spans 15 amino acids. CDR1 MNHNS and CDR2 SASEGT come from the germline V gene.

This clone has a handful of counts. The rearrangement joins TRBV7-6 to TRBJ2-7; D gene unclear. V shed 4 bases and J shed 8 bases, with 12 bases lying between them. CDR3 length equals 12 residues. Germline V lookup: CDR1 SGHVS, CDR2 FNYEAQ. The CDR3 loop reads CASSSPSGQQYF. Here the CDR3 DNA reads TGTGCCAGCAGCTCGCCCTCGGGCCAGCAGTACTTC.

This clone has just one count. The rearrangement links TRBV2 to TRBJ1-2; 9 bases are shared with TRBD1. CDR3 size: 15 residues. Trimming took 7 bases from V and 6 from J; bases not matched to a gene: 12. Germline CDR1 is SNHLY and CDR2 is FYNNEI. The CDR3 protein is CASIRRDRVKDGYTF. Written as DNA, the CDR3 is TGTGCCAGCATTCGCCGGGACAGGGTAAAGGATGGCTACACCTTC.

The rearrangement links TRBV18 to TRBJ2-7; 8 nucleotides line up with TRBD1. Germline V gene data show CDR1 as KGHSH and CDR2 as LQKENI. V shed 6 bases, J shed 0 bases, and the junction held 4 bases outside the gene matches. This CDR3 is 14 amino acids long. In DNA, the CDR3 is TGTGCCAGCTCTCGGGACAGGAGCTCCTACGAGCAGTACTTC. Protein: CASSRDRSSYEQYF.

The chain has TRBV11-3 and TRBJ2-5; a weak D match, TRBD1 (6 bases). CDR3 length: 13 amino acids. Trimming removed 6 bases from V and 7 bases from J, with 15 bases in between. Germline V gene sequence: CDR1 SGHNT, CDR2 YENEEA. For the CDR3, the DNA is TGTGCCAGCAGGCAGGGGCAGTTTGGGACCCAGTACTTC. Its translation is CASRQGQFGTQYF.

The chain carries TRBV30 and TRBJ1-6; D perhaps matches TRBD1 (5 bases). Trimming pared 2 bases from V and 6 bases from J, leaving 17 bases between. This CDR3 comprises 16 residues. CDR1 is GTSNPN and CDR2 is SVGIG in the germline V gene (reference sequence). In DNA form, the CDR3 reads TGTGCCTGGAGTTACTTCGGGGGTTCAACTAATTCACCCCTCCACTTT. It encodes CAWSYFGGSTNSPLHF.

The V call is TRBV2, the J call TRBJ2-5; either TRBD1 or TRBD2 may supply D (5 bases each). The V and J ends lost 1 base and 5 bases respectively, with 5 bases between them. This CDR3 has 12 amino acids. CDR1 SNHLY and CDR2 FYNNEI come from the germline V gene. The CDR3 loop is CASSEGGETQYF. DNA of the CDR3: TGTGCCAGCAGTGAAGGGGGGGAGACCCAGTACTTC.

This chain joins TRBV18 and TRBJ2-2; the match to TRBD1 covers 8 bases. V dropped 1 base and J dropped 5; count of bases not matched to a gene: 6. Germline CDR1 is KGHSH and CDR2 is LQKENI. The CDR3 runs 16 residues. The CDR3 protein is CASSPRTGSETGELFF. The CDR3 DNA reads TGTGCCAGCTCACCACGGACAGGGTCGGAAACCGGGGAGCTGTTTTTT.

V gene TRBV4-2 combines with J gene TRBJ2-1; 11 nucleotides line up with TRBD2. Trimming removed 1 base from V and 3 bases from J; junction bases left unmatched: 8. CDR1 is LGHNA and CDR2 is YNFKEQ in the germline V gene. The CDR3 contains 18 residues. For the CDR3, the DNA is TGTGCCAGCAGCCAAGGAGCGTCCGGGACTAGCGGCTACAATGAGCAGTTCTTC. It translates to CASSQGASGTSGYNEQFF.

The chain uses TRBV7-2 and TRBJ1-1; tentative D call: TRBD1 (5 bases). Trimming shortened V by 6 bases and J by 1 base, and 9 bases separated the two germline ends. CDR1 and CDR2 (germline): SGHTA, FQGNSA. The CDR3 loop spans 13 amino acids. CDR3 residues: CASRSGPNTEAFF. The DNA for the CDR3 is TGTGCCAGCAGGTCGGGACCGAACACTGAAGCTTTCTTT. Together with reference TRBV7-2 and TRBJ1-1, the CDR3 gives the full variable domain: GAGVSQSPSNKVTEKGKDVELRCDPISGHTALYWYRQSLGQGLEFLIYFQGNSAPDKSGLPSDRFSAERTGGSVSTLTIQRTQQEDSAVYLCASRSGPNTEAFFGQGTRLTVV.